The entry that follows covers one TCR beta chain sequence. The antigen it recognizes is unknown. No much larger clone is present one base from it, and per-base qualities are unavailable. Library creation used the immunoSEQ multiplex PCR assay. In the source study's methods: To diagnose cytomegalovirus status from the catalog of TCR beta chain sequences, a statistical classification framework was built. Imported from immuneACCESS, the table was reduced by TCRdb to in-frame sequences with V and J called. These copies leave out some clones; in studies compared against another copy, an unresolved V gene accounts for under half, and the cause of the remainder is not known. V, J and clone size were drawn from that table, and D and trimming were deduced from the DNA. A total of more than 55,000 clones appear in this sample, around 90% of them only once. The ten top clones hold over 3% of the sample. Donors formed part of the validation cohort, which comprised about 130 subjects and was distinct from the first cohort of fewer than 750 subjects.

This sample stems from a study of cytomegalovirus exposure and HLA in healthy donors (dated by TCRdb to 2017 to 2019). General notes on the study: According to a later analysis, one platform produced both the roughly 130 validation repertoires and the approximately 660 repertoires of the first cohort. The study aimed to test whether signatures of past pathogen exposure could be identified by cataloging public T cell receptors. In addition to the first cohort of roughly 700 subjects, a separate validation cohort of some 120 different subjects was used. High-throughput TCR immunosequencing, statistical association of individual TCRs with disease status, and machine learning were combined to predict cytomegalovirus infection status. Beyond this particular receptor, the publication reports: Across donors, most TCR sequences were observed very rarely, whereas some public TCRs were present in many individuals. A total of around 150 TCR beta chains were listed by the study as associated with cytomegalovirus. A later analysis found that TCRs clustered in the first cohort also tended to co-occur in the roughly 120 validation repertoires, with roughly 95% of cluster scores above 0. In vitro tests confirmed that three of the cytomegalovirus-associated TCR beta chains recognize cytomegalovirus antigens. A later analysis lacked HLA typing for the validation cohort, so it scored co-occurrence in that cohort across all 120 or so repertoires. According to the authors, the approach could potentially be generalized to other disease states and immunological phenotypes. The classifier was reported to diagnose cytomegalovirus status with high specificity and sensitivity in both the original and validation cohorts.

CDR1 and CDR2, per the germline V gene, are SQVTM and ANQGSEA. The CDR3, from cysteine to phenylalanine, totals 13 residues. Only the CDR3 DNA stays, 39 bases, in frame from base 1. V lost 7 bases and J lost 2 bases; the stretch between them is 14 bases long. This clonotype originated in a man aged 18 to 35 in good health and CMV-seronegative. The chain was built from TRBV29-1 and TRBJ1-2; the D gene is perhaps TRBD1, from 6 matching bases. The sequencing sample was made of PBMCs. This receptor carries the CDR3 CSARGGGNYGYTF. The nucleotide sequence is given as TGCAGCGCCCGGGGAGGGGGAAACTATGGCTACACCTTC.